One and the same sample provided the 30 T cell receptor beta chains below, sequenced in a study of T cells in Graves' hyperthyroidism and ophthalmopathy. Amplified regions were TCR beta CDR3 sequences from RNA transcripts. Carried out on the TCR CDR3, a first-round RT-PCR used the HTBI primer set. TCRdb redid the calling of the multiplex PCR reads with MiXCR, one entry per CDR3 protein. The sample records a few hundred thousand distinct CDR3 sequences, more than 15% being singletons. The specimen sequenced was blood. The receptors were sampled from a woman aged 40 to 50 with Graves' ophthalmopathy.

This clonotype was observed many times. The chain couples TRBV6-1 to TRBJ1-1, with 10 bases aligning to TRBD1. Germline V gives CDR1 MNHNS, CDR2 SASEGT. The length of the CDR3 is 14 residues. J lost 4 bases, V lost 6 bases, and 5 bases had no gene match. The CDR3 sequence: CASRSGQGTTEAFF. In DNA form, the CDR3 reads TGTGCCAGCAGGTCGGGACAGGGGACCACTGAAGCTTTCTTT.

This clonotype was counted at least ten times. The chain uses TRBV20-1 and TRBJ1-2, with 8 bases matching TRBD1. V trimming: 6 bases; J trimming: 5 bases; junction bases outside the gene matches: 17. Germline V gene data show CDR1 as DFQATT and CDR2 as SNEGSKA (reference sequence). This CDR3 has 16 amino acids. For the CDR3, the DNA is TGCAGTGCCAGACCCCCCCGAAGGACAGGGATGTATGGCTACACCTTC. Its translation is CSARPPRRTGMYGYTF.

This clonotype was counted many times. The chain is built from TRBV10-3 and TRBJ1-2; 8 positions agree with TRBD1. CDR3 length: 16 residues. The germline gives CDR1 ENHRY, CDR2 SYGVKD. The junction had 11 bases not matched to a gene; V was cut back by 4 bases and J by 4 bases. The CDR3 spells CAISGPEQGDIYGYTF. In nucleotides, the CDR3 is TGTGCCATCAGTGGCCCGGAACAGGGGGACATCTATGGCTACACCTTC.

The sample holds many counts of this clonotype. The genes are TRBV11-1 and TRBJ1-1; D possibly corresponds to TRBD1 (5 bases). V lost 4 bases, J lost 1 base, and 13 bases lay in between. The CDR3 loop spans 15 amino acids. Germline CDR1 and CDR2: SGHAT and FQDESV (reference sequence). This CDR3 reads CASSSSGTSNTEAFF. The CDR3, as DNA: TGTGCCAGCAGCTCATCCGGGACTTCGAACACTGAAGCTTTCTTT.

This sequence joins TRBV20-1 and TRBJ1-4; D is ambiguous. CDR1 is DFQATT and CDR2 is SNEGSKA in the germline V gene (reference sequence). The V end was cut by 3 bases, the J end by 10 bases, with 15 bases between. This CDR3 is 13 amino acids long. In DNA, the CDR3 is TGCAGTGCTAGTTTACCGGGCGTTGGAAAACTGTTTTTT. Translation: CSASLPGVGKLFF.

This chain joins TRBV6-4 and TRBJ1-4; no clear D gene. The CDR3 is 14 residues long. Per the germline V gene, CDR1 is MRHNA and CDR2 is SNTAGT. V was pared by 1 base and J by 12 bases, with 15 bases between. The CDR3 loop is CASSDLPWKSELFF. Written as DNA, the CDR3 is TGTGCCAGCAGTGACTTGCCGTGGAAGTCAGAACTGTTTTTT.

V and J are TRBV20-1 and TRBJ2-7; 14 nucleotides align to TRBD2. CDR1 and CDR2 from the germline V gene are DFQATT and SNEGSKA (reference sequence). V shed 0 bases, J shed 7 bases, and the junction held 11 bases outside the gene matches. This CDR3 region has 17 residues. DNA for the CDR3: TGCAGTGCTAGAGATGGACTAGCGGGAGGCCCAACGTGGGAGCAGTACTTC. Residues: CSARDGLAGGPTWEQYF.

This clonotype appeared many times. V and J are TRBV5-1 and TRBJ2-7; D is perhaps TRBD1 (6 bases). The ends were cut back, 4 bases at V and 4 bases at J, with 15 bases in the middle. Germline V gene sequence: CDR1 SGHRS, CDR2 YFSETQ. The CDR3 has 14 residues. In DNA form, the CDR3 reads TGCGCCAGCAGCGTGGACAGTGTGCTATACGAGCAGTACTTC. Translating it yields CASSVDSVLYEQYF.

The V and J genes are TRBV29-1 and TRBJ2-1; TRBD2 matches at 10 bases. After removal of 7 bases from V and 6 bases from J, the junction contained 6 bases not matched to a gene. Germline CDR1 and CDR2: SQVTM and ANQGSEA. The CDR3 extends over 13 amino acids. The CDR3 spells CSDTSGIGNEQFF. The CDR3, as DNA: TGCAGCGACACTAGCGGGATTGGCAATGAGCAGTTCTTC.

At least ten counts were recorded for this clonotype. V usage is TRBV18 and J usage is TRBJ2-3; D is possibly TRBD1 (6 bases). The CDR3 runs 14 residues. Looked up from germline, CDR1 is KGHSH and CDR2 is LQKENI. V was pared by 4 bases and J by 0 bases, with 8 bases between. The CDR3 is CASSRDRSTDTQYF. The DNA of the CDR3 is TGTGCCAGCTCACGAGACAGGAGCACAGATACGCAGTATTTT.

Of note for this clonotype: Mismatch with germline at one junction end may stem from a read error. V usage is TRBV6-1 and J usage is TRBJ2-5; a weak D match, TRBD2 (6 bases). The CDR3 contains 13 residues. Germline V gene sequence: CDR1 MNHNS, CDR2 SASEGT. CDR3: CTSSEGDRRGGYF. The CDR3 DNA follows: TGTACCAGCAGTGAAGGTGATCGGCGGGGTGGGTACTTC.

This clonotype has just a few counts. V is TRBV6-1 and J is TRBJ1-5; tentative D call: TRBD1 (5 bases). Germline lookup yields CDR1 MNHNS and CDR2 SASEGT. Trimming shortened V by 6 bases and J by 5 bases, and 17 bases separated the two germline ends. The CDR3 is made up of 15 amino acids. The CDR3 reads CASSPVGHGDQPQHF. For the CDR3, the DNA is TGTGCCAGCAGCCCTGTCGGACATGGGGATCAGCCCCAGCATTTT.

This clonotype was seen more than once but under ten times. The V call is TRBV6-1, the J call TRBJ2-2; D is unresolved. The V gene's germline CDR1 is MNHNS and CDR2 SASEGT. With 2 bases removed from V and 4 bases from J, the gap between germline ends came to 8 bases. CDR3 length: 14 residues. CDR3 residues: CASSETGSTGELFF. CDR3 nucleotides: TGTGCCAGCAGTGAAACCGGGTCCACCGGGGAGCTGTTTTTT.

This clonotype was recorded at least ten times. The CDR3 is CASSQLSADTQYF. In nucleotides, the CDR3 is TGTGCCAGCAGCCAATTATCCGCGGATACGCAGTATTTT. The chain joins TRBV3-1 to TRBJ2-3; no definite D call. Germline V gene data show CDR1 as LGHDT and CDR2 as YNNKEL (reference sequence). V was pared by 2 bases and J by 6 bases, with 9 bases between. This CDR3 contains 13 residues.

The chain combines TRBV4-1 with TRBJ1-2; D is uncertain. The germline V gene encodes CDR1 MGHRA and CDR2 YSYEKL. CDR3 size: 16 residues. Trimming took 1 base from V and 0 from J, leaving 12 bases between them. The CDR3 protein is CASSQGGAYPNYGYTF. The CDR3 bases are TGCGCCAGCAGCCAAGGTGGAGCCTACCCTAACTATGGCTACACCTTC.

The rearrangement joins TRBV28 to TRBJ1-1; TRBD1 matches 8 bases. V trimming: 2 bases; J trimming: 4 bases; junction bases outside the gene matches: 6. The CDR3 is 15 amino acids. Germline V CDR1 and CDR2: MDHEN, SYDVKM. CDR3 in DNA: TGTGCCAGCAGTTTAGACAGGGGTGCGATCACTGAAGCTTTCTTT. This translates into CASSLDRGAITEAFF. Based on the CDR3 plus reference TRBV28 and TRBJ1-1, the full variable domain is DVKVTQSSRYLVKRTGEKVFLECVQDMDHENMFWYRQDPGLGLRLIYFSYDVKMKEKGDIPEGYSVSREKKERFSLILESASTNQTSMYLCASSLDRGAITEAFFGQGTRLTVV.

This clonotype was observed a handful of times. The chain recombines TRBV29-1 with TRBJ1-2; possibly TRBD1 for D (5 bases). CDR3 length: 11 amino acids. The germline V gene encodes CDR1 SQVTM and CDR2 ANQGSEA. Trimming removed 6 bases at V and 5 bases at J, with 10 bases between. The CDR3 DNA is TGCAGCGTGACGGACACGTATGGCTACACCTTC. This gives the protein CSVTDTYGYTF. Full variable domain (rest looked up from reference TRBV29-1 and TRBJ1-2): SAVISQKPSRDICQRGTSLTIQCQVDSQVTMMFWYRQQPGQSLTLIATANQGSEATYESGFVIDKFPISRPNLTFSTLTVSNMSPEDSSIYLCSVTDTYGYTFGSGTRLTVV.

This clonotype was observed a handful of times. Just one base apart from a much larger clone, this may be a read error. The V gene is TRBV30, the J gene TRBJ2-2; 7 bases are shared with TRBD2. J gave up 3 bases and V 3 bases, and 4 bases lay outside the gene matches. This CDR3 region has 14 residues. Per germline, CDR1 GTSNPN and CDR2 SVGIG (reference sequence). The CDR3 DNA follows: TGTGCCTGGAGGGCGGGAGAGCACACCGGGGAGCTGTTTTTT. This translates into CAWRAGEHTGELFF.

Worth noting for this clonotype: Its ends do not fully match the called genes, so a read error is possible. The chain uses TRBV12-3 or TRBV12-4 and TRBJ2-7, with 9 bases fitting TRBD2. This CDR3 contains 13 residues. CDR3: CVSSLAGAYEQYF. CDR3 sequence (DNA): TGTGTCAGCAGTTTAGCGGGAGCCTACGAGCAGTACTTC.

V and J are TRBV20-1 and TRBJ2-7, with 8 positions matching TRBD1. V lost 5 bases, J lost 4 bases, and 13 bases stayed unmatched. The CDR3 has 15 residues. CDR1 is DFQATT, CDR2 SNEGSKA, per germline (reference sequence). The CDR3 spells CSAPRTGSYSYEQYF. The DNA for the CDR3 is TGCAGTGCTCCCAGGACAGGGAGCTACAGTTACGAGCAGTACTTC.

The rearrangement joins TRBV7-3 to TRBJ2-1, with D perhaps TRBD2 (6 bases). The CDR3 sequence is 14 residues long. V was cut by 1 base and J by 7 bases, with 11 bases left in between. CDR1 and CDR2 (germline): SGHTA, FQGTGA. The CDR3 spells CASSLISGANEQFF. Here the CDR3 DNA reads TGTGCCAGCAGCTTAATTAGCGGAGCGAATGAGCAGTTCTTC.

The chain is built from TRBV4-2 and TRBJ2-2; no clear D. This CDR3 contains 14 residues. The germline V gene encodes CDR1 LGHNA and CDR2 YNFKEQ. Trimming pared 3 bases from V and 5 bases from J, leaving 10 bases between. The CDR3 DNA reads as TGTGCCAGCAGCCACAATGGAAGGACCGGGGAGCTGTTTTTT. It is translated as CASSHNGRTGELFF.

This clonotype turned up a few times. The V call is TRBV7-2, the J call TRBJ2-1; no clear D gene. The CDR3 is 15 residues long. The V end was cut by 1 base, the J end by 10 bases, with 17 bases between. Germline V gives CDR1 SGHTA, CDR2 FQGNSA. For the CDR3, the DNA is TGTGCCAGCAGCTTAGGTCGGGCTGCCTTAGGGGAGCAGTTCTTC. It translates to CASSLGRAALGEQFF.

In its sample, this clonotype was seen a few times. V gene TRBV27 combines with J gene TRBJ1-2; no reliable D call. The germline V gene has CDR1 MNHEY and CDR2 SMNVEV (reference sequence). V was trimmed by 6 bases and J by 2 bases, leaving 13 bases between them. The CDR3 covers 14 residues. CDR3 coding DNA: TGTGCCAGCAGGAGACACGATGACAACTATGGCTACACCTTC. Protein sequence: CASRRHDDNYGYTF.

The J gene is TRBJ2-3, the V gene TRBV20-1; 14 bases align to TRBD2. The V gene end was trimmed by 6 bases and the J gene end by 0 bases; junction bases not matched to a gene: 8. Germline V lookup: CDR1 DFQATT, CDR2 SNEGSKA (reference sequence). The CDR3 has 17 residues. The CDR3 DNA is TGCAGTGCCCGTGGACTAGCGGGGGGAGGTAGCACAGATACGCAGTATTTT. Amino acid sequence: CSARGLAGGGSTDTQYF.

The table lists this clonotype with a few counts. The chain uses TRBV29-1 and TRBJ1-2, with 8 bases fitting TRBD1. This CDR3 contains 11 residues. Germline V lookup: CDR1 SQVTM, CDR2 ANQGSEA. V lost 6 bases and J lost 8; bases outside the gene matches: 5. Written as DNA, the CDR3 is TGCAGCGTGCAGGGGGCGAGCGGCTACACCTTC. Its translation is CSVQGASGYTF. Drawing the rest from reference TRBV29-1 and TRBJ1-2, the complete variable domain is SAVISQKPSRDICQRGTSLTIQCQVDSQVTMMFWYRQQPGQSLTLIATANQGSEATYESGFVIDKFPISRPNLTFSTLTVSNMSPEDSSIYLCSVQGASGYTFGSGTRLTVV.

This clonotype was counted ten times or more. The V gene is TRBV2, the J gene TRBJ2-1; 9 bases match TRBD2. Per the germline V gene, CDR1 is SNHLY and CDR2 is FYNNEI. The CDR3 has 16 residues. Losses at the gene ends were 1 base for V and 6 bases for J; bases not matched to a gene: 7. The CDR3 sequence is CASSEETAGGGNEQFF. For the CDR3, the DNA is TGTGCCAGCAGTGAAGAAACAGCGGGGGGTGGCAATGAGCAGTTCTTC. Looking up the rest from reference TRBV2 and TRBJ2-1 gives the full variable domain: EPEVTQTPSHQVTQMGQEVILRCVPISNHLYFYWYRQILGQKVEFLVSFYNNEISEKSEIFDDQFSVERPDGSNFTLKIRSTKLEDSAMYFCASSEETAGGGNEQFFGPGTRLTVL.

Only a few counts were recorded for this clonotype. The chain couples TRBV28 to TRBJ1-5; the match to TRBD1 covers 8 bases. This CDR3 region has 14 residues. Germline loops: CDR1 MDHEN, CDR2 SYDVKM. V lost 5 bases to trimming and J lost 5 bases; unmatched junction nucleotides: 5. CDR3 amino acids: CASSKGQDYQPQHF. The CDR3 nucleotides read TGTGCCAGCAGTAAGGGACAGGACTATCAGCCCCAGCATTTT.

The V call is TRBV4-2, the J call TRBJ2-3; 16 bases agree with TRBD2. CDR3 length: 21 residues. The germline V gene encodes CDR1 LGHNA and CDR2 YNFKEQ. Trimming removed 2 bases from V and 2 bases from J; junction bases left unmatched: 13. CDR3 residues: CASSQTGPGLAGGRDTDTQYF. The CDR3 DNA sequence: TGTGCCAGCAGCCAAACAGGCCCGGGACTAGCGGGAGGGAGGGACACAGATACGCAGTATTTT.

This clonotype was detected only a few times. The V call is TRBV19, the J call TRBJ1-5; D might be TRBD1 (5 bases). V was pared by 8 bases and J by 6 bases, with 14 bases between. The V gene's germline CDR1 is LNHDA and CDR2 SQIVND (reference sequence). The CDR3 extends over 13 amino acids. CDR3 protein: CASQAGTGQPQHF. As DNA, the CDR3 is TGTGCCAGTCAAGCGGGGACGGGTCAGCCCCAGCATTTT.